Listed below are T cell receptor beta chains from one sample, sequenced in a study of early T cells in non-severe SARS-CoV-2 infection. TCRdb recomputed calls from the 5' RACE reads with MiXCR, one row per CDR3 protein. Here the sample spans roughly 49,000 distinct CDR3 sequences, approximately 4.1% being singletons. The sequencing input was whole blood. The source of these receptors is an adult who was a healthcare worker with PCR-confirmed SARS-CoV-2 infection or an uninfected control (not recorded which). Both conserved end residues are part of each CDR3. Fields, in order: J gene, V gene, D gene, clone size, CDR3 DNA, CDR3 protein. A D gene is named only where the DNA matches it firmly. Rows give clone size only sometimes, using once, few, many, or a class for an expanded clone.

J gene: TRBJ2-7; V gene: TRBV7-9; D gene: -; clone size: many; CDR3 DNA: TGTGCCAGCAGCTCAATTATGGACAGCTACGAGCAGTACTTC; CDR3 protein: CASSSIMDSYEQYF
J gene: TRBJ2-2; V gene: TRBV7-9; D gene: -; clone size: -; CDR3 DNA: TGTGCCAGCAGCTTAAGAGACACCGGGGAGCTGTTTTTT; CDR3 protein: CASSLRDTGELFF
J gene: TRBJ2-1; V gene: TRBV30; D gene: -; clone size: -; CDR3 DNA: TGTGCCTGGAGTACTCGCCCCCGGGGGCTAGGTTTCATACCTATTTCCTACAATGAGCAGTTCTTC; CDR3 protein: CAWSTRPRGLGFIPISYNEQFF
J gene: TRBJ2-1; V gene: TRBV11-2; D gene: -; clone size: few; CDR3 DNA: TGTGCCAGCAGCTTAGTTTGGTCTGAGCAGTTCTTC; CDR3 protein: CASSLVWSEQFF
J gene: TRBJ2-3; V gene: TRBV6-2/TRBV6-3; D gene: -; clone size: many; CDR3 DNA: TGTGCCACCAGGGGGGGCAGCACAGATACGCAGTATTTT; CDR3 protein: CATRGGSTDTQYF
J gene: TRBJ2-4; V gene: TRBV20-1; D gene: -; clone size: -; CDR3 DNA: TGCAGTGCTGGGGGACGGGAAGGAGACATTCAGTACTTC; CDR3 protein: CSAGGREGDIQYF
J gene: TRBJ2-7; V gene: TRBV20-1; D gene: -; clone size: -; CDR3 DNA: TGCAGAGACCCCCTGGCGGCGGGACGAGGCTACGAGCAGTACTTC; CDR3 protein: CRDPLAAGRGYEQYF
J gene: TRBJ2-3; V gene: TRBV20-1; D gene: -; clone size: few; CDR3 DNA: TGCAGTGCTAGGGGTGGGACTGGCACGCAGTATTTT; CDR3 protein: CSARGGTGTQYF
J gene: TRBJ2-6; V gene: TRBV18; D gene: TRBD1; clone size: many; CDR3 DNA: TGTGCCAGCTCCGAAGCCGGGACAGGGTTTGCTGGGGCCAACGTCCTGACTTTC; CDR3 protein: CASSEAGTGFAGANVLTF
J gene: TRBJ2-1; V gene: TRBV5-4; D gene: -; clone size: many; CDR3 DNA: TGTGCCAGCAGATCGGGACTAGTAGGGGGCAGGTCCTACAATGAGCAGTTCTTC; CDR3 protein: CASRSGLVGGRSYNEQFF
J gene: TRBJ1-1; V gene: TRBV5-1; D gene: -; clone size: few; CDR3 DNA: TGCGCCAGCAGCTTCGACAGCACGAACACTGAAGCTTTCTTT; CDR3 protein: CASSFDSTNTEAFF
J gene: TRBJ2-1; V gene: TRBV7-9; D gene: TRBD1; clone size: many; CDR3 DNA: TGTGCCAGCAGCCCCAGGACAGGAGGAAGTGAGCAGTTCTTC; CDR3 protein: CASSPRTGGSEQFF
J gene: TRBJ2-2; V gene: TRBV7-6; D gene: -; clone size: many; CDR3 DNA: TGTGCCAGCAGTTTCGGAAGGGGCGGGGAGCTGTTTTTT; CDR3 protein: CASSFGRGGELFF
J gene: TRBJ2-3; V gene: TRBV25-1; D gene: TRBD2; clone size: -; CDR3 DNA: TGTGCCAGCAGTCGACTAGCGGGATTGGCAGATACGCAGTATTTT; CDR3 protein: CASSRLAGLADTQYF
J gene: TRBJ1-3; V gene: TRBV6-5; D gene: -; clone size: many; CDR3 DNA: TGTGCCAGCGGAACCGGTGGGGGCACCATATATTTT; CDR3 protein: CASGTGGGTIYF
J gene: TRBJ2-7; V gene: TRBV5-8; D gene: -; clone size: many; CDR3 DNA: TGTGCCAGCAGTAGGGCTGTTTACGAGCAGTACTTC; CDR3 protein: CASSRAVYEQYF
J gene: TRBJ2-3; V gene: TRBV11-2; D gene: TRBD2; clone size: -; CDR3 DNA: TGTGCCAGCAGTCCGCTAGCGGGGCCGGGAGATACGCAGTATTTT; CDR3 protein: CASSPLAGPGDTQYF
J gene: TRBJ1-3; V gene: TRBV12-3/TRBV12-4; D gene: -; clone size: many; CDR3 DNA: TGTGCCAGCAGCGTCGGACCTGGAAACACCATATATTTT; CDR3 protein: CASSVGPGNTIYF
J gene: TRBJ1-1; V gene: TRBV20-1; D gene: -; clone size: many; CDR3 DNA: TGCAGTGCTTCTAAACAGCGTGAAGCTTTCTTT; CDR3 protein: CSASKQREAFF
J gene: TRBJ1-1; V gene: TRBV12-3/TRBV12-4; D gene: -; clone size: many; CDR3 DNA: TGTGCCAGCAGGCAGAGTTTGGAGACTGAAGCTTTCTTT; CDR3 protein: CASRQSLETEAFF
J gene: TRBJ2-2; V gene: TRBV7-3; D gene: -; clone size: -; CDR3 DNA: TGTGCCAGCAGCTTATCCGTCGTGAACACCGGGGAGCTGTTTTTT; CDR3 protein: CASSLSVVNTGELFF
J gene: TRBJ1-1; V gene: TRBV20-1; D gene: -; clone size: -; CDR3 DNA: TGCAGTGCTAGAACCCCCCGCGGAGTGAACACTGAAGCTTTCTTT; CDR3 protein: CSARTPRGVNTEAFF
J gene: TRBJ2-2; V gene: TRBV2; D gene: -; clone size: many; CDR3 DNA: TGTGCCAGCAGTGAAGAGTCGACAACCGGGGAGCTGTTTTTT; CDR3 protein: CASSEESTTGELFF
J gene: TRBJ2-5; V gene: TRBV20-1; D gene: -; clone size: many; CDR3 DNA: TGCAGTGCTAGTCCCCAGCAAGAGACCCAGTACTTC; CDR3 protein: CSASPQQETQYF
J gene: TRBJ2-2; V gene: TRBV25-1; D gene: -; clone size: many; CDR3 DNA: TGTGCCACCGTGGACAGGAACACCGGGGAGCTGTTTTTT; CDR3 protein: CATVDRNTGELFF
J gene: TRBJ2-3; V gene: TRBV12-5; D gene: TRBD2; clone size: many; CDR3 DNA: TGTGCTAGTGGTCTCCTGACTAGCGGGGCCATCACAGATACGCAGTATTTT; CDR3 protein: CASGLLTSGAITDTQYF
J gene: TRBJ2-1; V gene: TRBV24-1; D gene: -; clone size: few; CDR3 DNA: TGTGCCACCAGTGATTTTGGCGGTGAGCAGTTCTTC; CDR3 protein: CATSDFGGEQFF
J gene: TRBJ2-2; V gene: TRBV25-1; D gene: TRBD2; clone size: many; CDR3 DNA: TGTGCCAGCAGTGAATCCGCGGGAGCGAACACCGGGGAGCTGTTTTTT; CDR3 protein: CASSESAGANTGELFF
J gene: TRBJ2-4; V gene: TRBV20-1; D gene: -; clone size: few; CDR3 DNA: TGCAGTGCTAGGTCGGGGAGCAACAAAAACATTCAGTACTTC; CDR3 protein: CSARSGSNKNIQYF
J gene: TRBJ1-3; V gene: TRBV5-1; D gene: -; clone size: many; CDR3 DNA: TGCGCCAGCAGCTTGGCCGGACTAAACTTCGGAAACACCATATATTTT; CDR3 protein: CASSLAGLNFGNTIYF
J gene: TRBJ1-4; V gene: TRBV7-9; D gene: -; clone size: few; CDR3 DNA: TGTGCCAGTTCGACAGCAACTAATGAAAAACTGTTTTTT; CDR3 protein: CASSTATNEKLFF
J gene: TRBJ2-2; V gene: TRBV27; D gene: -; clone size: -; CDR3 DNA: TGTGCCAGCAGCTCCAGGGGGGCCGGGGAGCTGTTTTTT; CDR3 protein: CASSSRGAGELFF
J gene: TRBJ2-7; V gene: TRBV7-9; D gene: -; clone size: many; CDR3 DNA: TGTGCCAGCAGCCCTCGTACGGGGAGAGGTCGAGAAGAGCAGTACTTC; CDR3 protein: CASSPRTGRGREEQYF
J gene: TRBJ1-5; V gene: TRBV20-1; D gene: -; clone size: -; CDR3 DNA: TGCAGTGGAGTTTTTGGTTTGGAGGCCGGGCAGCCCCAGCATTTT; CDR3 protein: CSGVFGLEAGQPQHF
J gene: TRBJ2-7; V gene: TRBV2; D gene: -; clone size: few; CDR3 DNA: TGTGCCAGTGGTCCAAGAGGGAGATCGTCCGAGCAGTACTTC; CDR3 protein: CASGPRGRSSEQYF
J gene: TRBJ1-1; V gene: TRBV6-5; D gene: -; clone size: many; CDR3 DNA: TGTGCCAGCAGTTACTCTGAGGGTGGGGGGCAAGCTTTCTTT; CDR3 protein: CASSYSEGGGQAFF